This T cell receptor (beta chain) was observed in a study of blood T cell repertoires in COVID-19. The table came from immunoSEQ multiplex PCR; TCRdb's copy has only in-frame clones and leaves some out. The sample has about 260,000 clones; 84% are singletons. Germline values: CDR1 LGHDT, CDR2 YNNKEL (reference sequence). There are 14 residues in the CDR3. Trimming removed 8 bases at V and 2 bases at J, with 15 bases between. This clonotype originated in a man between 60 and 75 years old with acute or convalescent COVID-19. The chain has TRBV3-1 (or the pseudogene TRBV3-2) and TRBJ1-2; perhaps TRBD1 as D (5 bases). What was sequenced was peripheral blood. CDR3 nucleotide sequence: TGTGCCAGCGCTCAGGGCAGGGCCAACTATGGCTACACCTTC. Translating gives CASAQGRANYGYTF.